This is a list of T cell receptor beta chains from one sample in a study of beta chain features in type 1 diabetes. The repertoire was sequenced with immunoSEQ multiplex PCR; TCRdb's copy has only in-frame clones and lacks some. The data show 150,000 to 200,000 clones, around 63% seen once. Sample: naive CD4+ T cells from blood. The receptors come from a man aged 25 to 40 with type 1 diabetes. Each CDR3 is given with its conserved first and last residue. The D gene is left open where the match is weak. Clone size appears in some rows only: once, few, many, or a class for an expanded clone.

v_call	j_call	clone_size	d_call	cdr3_nt	cdr3_aa
TRBV30	TRBJ1-4	NA	NA	TGTGCCTGGAGTGTAGGGTTGGGTTTGCCTAATGAAAAACTGTTTTTT	CAWSVGLGLPNEKLFF
TRBV28	TRBJ2-7	few	NA	TGTGCCAGCAGTAGCGACAGGCCCTACGAGCAGTACTTC	CASSSDRPYEQYF
TRBV29-1	TRBJ2-6	NA	NA	TGCAGCGCTGCGGGACGGCTGGCCAACTCTGGGGCCAACGTCCTGGCTTTC	CSAAGRLANSGANVLAF
TRBV30	TRBJ2-7	NA	NA	TGTGCCTGGACCCCGAGTTTCTCCTACGAGCAGTACTTC	CAWTPSFSYEQYF
TRBV30	TRBJ1-2	NA	TRBD1	TGTGCCTGGAGTGCGGGACAGGGGATCTACTATGGCTACACCTTC	CAWSAGQGIYYGYTF
TRBV9	TRBJ2-7	NA	NA	TGTGCCAGCAGCGCCGACAGCTACGAGCAGTACTTC	CASSADSYEQYF
TRBV25-1	TRBJ2-1	NA	NA	TGTGCCAGCAGTGACCTGGGGGGGCAAAGCCCCAATGAGCAGTTCTTC	CASSDLGGQSPNEQFF
TRBV23-1	TRBJ2-1	NA	TRBD1	TGCGCCAGCAGTCAATTGGGACAGGGTGACAATGAGCAGTTCTTC	CASSQLGQGDNEQFF
TRBV2	TRBJ2-1	once	TRBD1	TGTGCCAGCGGACAGGTGTCCTACAATGAGCAGTTCTTC	CASGQVSYNEQFF
TRBV29-1	TRBJ2-7	few	NA	TGCAGCGCCTCTGTCGCGGACGAGCAGTACTTC	CSASVADEQYF
TRBV6-5	TRBJ2-3	NA	NA	TGTGCCAGCAGTTACTCAGGACCCGGTAGCACAGATACGCAGTATTTT	CASSYSGPGSTDTQYF
TRBV15	TRBJ2-5	NA	NA	TGTGCCACCAGCAGAGATCGCAGAGACCAAGAGACCCAGTACTTC	CATSRDRRDQETQYF
TRBV29-1	TRBJ1-1	NA	NA	TGCAGCGTTGTGGTAGTTAACACTGAAGCTTTCTTT	CSVVVVNTEAFF
TRBV29-1	TRBJ1-2	NA	TRBD1	TGCAGCGTTGGTCAGGGGGCGATTGGCTACACCTTC	CSVGQGAIGYTF
TRBV9	TRBJ1-5	NA	NA	TGTGCCAGCAGCATAAGACTAGGGAATCAGCCCCAGCATTTT	CASSIRLGNQPQHF
TRBV30	TRBJ2-5	NA	NA	TGTGCCTGGGGGCTTATGGAGACCCAGTACTTC	CAWGLMETQYF
TRBV7-2	TRBJ2-7	NA	NA	TGTGCCAGCAGCTTAGACGGGACTGGCTACGAGCAGTACTTC	CASSLDGTGYEQYF
TRBV7-9	TRBJ1-4	few	NA	TGTGCCAGCAGCTCCGCGGGCACAGGCGGTGAAAAACTGTTTTTT	CASSSAGTGGEKLFF